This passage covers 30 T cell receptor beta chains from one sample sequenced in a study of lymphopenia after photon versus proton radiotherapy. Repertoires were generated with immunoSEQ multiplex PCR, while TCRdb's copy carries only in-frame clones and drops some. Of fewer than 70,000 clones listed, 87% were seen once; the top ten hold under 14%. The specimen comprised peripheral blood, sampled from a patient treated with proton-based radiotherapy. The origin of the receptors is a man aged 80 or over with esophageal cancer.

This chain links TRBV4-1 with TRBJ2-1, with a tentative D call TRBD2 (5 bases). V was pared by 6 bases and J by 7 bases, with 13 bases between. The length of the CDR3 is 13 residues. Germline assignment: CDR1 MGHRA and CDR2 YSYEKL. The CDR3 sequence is CASRSSRRNEQFF. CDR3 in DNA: TGCGCCAGCAGGTCGTCTAGGAGGAATGAGCAGTTCTTC.

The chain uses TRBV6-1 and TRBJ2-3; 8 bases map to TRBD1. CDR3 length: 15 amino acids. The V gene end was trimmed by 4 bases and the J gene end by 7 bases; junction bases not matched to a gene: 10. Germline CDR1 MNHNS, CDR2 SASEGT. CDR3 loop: CASSAGTGYFNTQYF. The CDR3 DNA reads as TGTGCCAGCAGTGCCGGGACAGGTTATTTCAATACGCAGTATTTT.

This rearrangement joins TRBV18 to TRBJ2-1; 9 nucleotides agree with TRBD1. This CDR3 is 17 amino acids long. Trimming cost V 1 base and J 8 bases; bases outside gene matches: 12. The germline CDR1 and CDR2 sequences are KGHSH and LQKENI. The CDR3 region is CASSPLRAGQGADEQFF. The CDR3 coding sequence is TGTGCCAGCTCACCACTTAGGGCGGGACAGGGAGCAGATGAGCAGTTCTTC.

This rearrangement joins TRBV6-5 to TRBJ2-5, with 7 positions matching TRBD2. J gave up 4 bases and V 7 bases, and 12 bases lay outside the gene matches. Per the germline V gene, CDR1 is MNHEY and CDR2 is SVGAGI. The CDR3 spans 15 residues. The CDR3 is CASTPNGGGRETQYF. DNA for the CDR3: TGTGCCAGCACCCCCAACGGCGGGGGACGAGAGACCCAGTACTTC.

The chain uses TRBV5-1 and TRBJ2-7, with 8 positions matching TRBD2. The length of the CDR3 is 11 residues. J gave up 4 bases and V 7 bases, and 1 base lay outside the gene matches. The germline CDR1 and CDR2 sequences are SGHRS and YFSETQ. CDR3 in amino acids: CASRGGYEQYF. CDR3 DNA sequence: TGCGCCAGCCGGGGGGGTTACGAGCAGTACTTC.

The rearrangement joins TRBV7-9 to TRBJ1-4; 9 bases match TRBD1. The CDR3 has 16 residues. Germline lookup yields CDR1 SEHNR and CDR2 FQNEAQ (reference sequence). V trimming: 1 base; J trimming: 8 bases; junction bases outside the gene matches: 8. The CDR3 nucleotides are TGTGCCAGCAGCTTAGGGGGGACAGGGAACGAGGAAAAACTGTTTTTT. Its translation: CASSLGGTGNEEKLFF.

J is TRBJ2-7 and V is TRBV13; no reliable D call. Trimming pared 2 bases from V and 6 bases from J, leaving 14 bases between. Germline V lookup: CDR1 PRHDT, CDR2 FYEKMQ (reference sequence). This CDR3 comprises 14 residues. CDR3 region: CASSLIIASREQYF. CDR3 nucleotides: TGTGCCAGCAGCTTAATAATAGCCTCCCGCGAGCAGTACTTC.

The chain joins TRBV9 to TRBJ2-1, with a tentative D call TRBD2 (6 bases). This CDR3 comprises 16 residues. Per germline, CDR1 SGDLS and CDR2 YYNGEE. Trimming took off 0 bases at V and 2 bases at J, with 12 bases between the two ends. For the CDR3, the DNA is TGTGCCAGCAGCGTAGCGACGGGAGAAACCTACAATGAGCAGTTCTTC. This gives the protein CASSVATGETYNEQFF.

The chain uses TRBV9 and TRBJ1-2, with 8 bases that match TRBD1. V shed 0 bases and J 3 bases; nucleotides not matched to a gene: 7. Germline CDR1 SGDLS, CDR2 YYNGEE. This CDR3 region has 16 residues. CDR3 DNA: TGTGCCAGCAGCGTAGATAAGGACAGGGTAGACTATGGCTACACCTTC. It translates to CASSVDKDRVDYGYTF.

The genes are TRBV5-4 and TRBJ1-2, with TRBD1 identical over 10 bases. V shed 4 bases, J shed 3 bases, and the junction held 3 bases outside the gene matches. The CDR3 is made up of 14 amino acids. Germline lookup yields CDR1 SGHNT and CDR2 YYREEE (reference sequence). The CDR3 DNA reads TGTGCCAGCAGCATAGGACAGGGGGACTATGGCTACACCTTC. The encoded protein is CASSIGQGDYGYTF.

The CDR3 loop reads CSATGTGGREQYF. DNA for the CDR3: TGCAGCGCAACCGGGACAGGGGGCCGCGAGCAGTACTTC. This chain joins TRBV29-1 and TRBJ2-7; 12 bases agree with TRBD1. The CDR3 extends over 13 amino acids. CDR1 and CDR2 (germline): SQVTM, ANQGSEA. V shed 7 bases and J 6 bases; nucleotides not matched to a gene: 7.

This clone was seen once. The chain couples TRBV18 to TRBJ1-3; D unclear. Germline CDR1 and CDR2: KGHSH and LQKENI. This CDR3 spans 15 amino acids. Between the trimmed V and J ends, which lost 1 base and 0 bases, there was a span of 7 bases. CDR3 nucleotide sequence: TGTGCCAGCTCACCACTTCCGGACTCTGGAAACACCATATATTTT. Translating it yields CASSPLPDSGNTIYF. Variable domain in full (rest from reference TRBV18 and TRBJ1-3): NAGVMQNPRHLVRRRGQEARLRCSPMKGHSHVYWYRQLPEEGLKFMVYLQKENIIDESGMPKERFSAEFPKEGPSILRIQQVVRGDSAAYFCASSPLPDSGNTIYFGEGSWLTVV.

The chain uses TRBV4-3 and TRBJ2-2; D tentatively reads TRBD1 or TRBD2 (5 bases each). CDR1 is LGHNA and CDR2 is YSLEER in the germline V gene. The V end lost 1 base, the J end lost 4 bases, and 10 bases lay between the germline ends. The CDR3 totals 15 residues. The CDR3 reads CASSQGPGGTGELFF. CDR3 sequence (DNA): TGCGCCAGCAGCCAAGGTCCTGGGGGCACCGGGGAGCTGTTTTTT.

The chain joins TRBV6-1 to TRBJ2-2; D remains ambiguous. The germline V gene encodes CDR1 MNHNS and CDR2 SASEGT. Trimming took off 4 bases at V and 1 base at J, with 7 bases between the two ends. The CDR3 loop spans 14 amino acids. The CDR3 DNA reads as TGTGCCAGCAGTGGACTGGGGAACACCGGGGAGCTGTTTTTT. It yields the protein CASSGLGNTGELFF.

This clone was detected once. CDR3 in DNA: TGTGCCAGCAGCCAAGATCGATCCGCGGACGGCTATGGCTACACCTTC. Protein product: CASSQDRSADGYGYTF. This chain connects TRBV4-2 to TRBJ1-2, with D hard to call. With 0 bases removed from V and 4 bases from J, the gap between germline ends came to 15 bases. This CDR3 is built from 16 residues. Germline loops: CDR1 LGHNA, CDR2 YNFKEQ.

The CDR3 DNA is TGTGCCAGCAGTTTACGACTAGGGAACACCGGGGAGCTGTTTTTT. It translates to CASSLRLGNTGELFF. V usage is TRBV27 and J usage is TRBJ2-2, with D possibly being TRBD2 (6 bases). The CDR3 length is 15 residues. V lost 2 bases and J 1 base, leaving 8 bases between the germline ends. CDR1 MNHEY and CDR2 SMNVEV come from the germline V gene (reference sequence).

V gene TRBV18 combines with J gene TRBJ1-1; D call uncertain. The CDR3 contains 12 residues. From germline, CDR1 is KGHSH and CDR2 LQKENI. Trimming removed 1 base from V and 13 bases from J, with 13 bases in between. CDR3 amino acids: CASSPLFEAGFF. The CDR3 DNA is TGTGCCAGCTCACCACTCTTCGAGGCTGGTTTCTTT.

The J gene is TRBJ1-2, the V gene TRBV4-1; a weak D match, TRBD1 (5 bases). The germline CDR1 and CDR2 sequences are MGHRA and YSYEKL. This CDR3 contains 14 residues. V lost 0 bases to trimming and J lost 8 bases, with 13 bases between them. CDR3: CASSQDVRVDGYTF. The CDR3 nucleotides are TGCGCCAGCAGCCAAGATGTCAGGGTTGACGGCTACACCTTC.

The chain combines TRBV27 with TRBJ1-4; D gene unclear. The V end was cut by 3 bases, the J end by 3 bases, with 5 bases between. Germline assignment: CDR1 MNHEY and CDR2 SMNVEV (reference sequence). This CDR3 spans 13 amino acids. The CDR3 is CASSFSSNEKLFF. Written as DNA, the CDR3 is TGTGCCAGCAGTTTCTCTTCTAATGAAAAACTGTTTTTT.

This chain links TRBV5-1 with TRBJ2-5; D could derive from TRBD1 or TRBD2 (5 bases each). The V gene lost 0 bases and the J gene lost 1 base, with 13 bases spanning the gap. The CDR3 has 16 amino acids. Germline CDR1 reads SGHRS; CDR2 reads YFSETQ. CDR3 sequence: CASSLADGGPQETQYF. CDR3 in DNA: TGCGCCAGCAGCTTGGCCGATGGGGGACCCCAAGAGACCCAGTACTTC.

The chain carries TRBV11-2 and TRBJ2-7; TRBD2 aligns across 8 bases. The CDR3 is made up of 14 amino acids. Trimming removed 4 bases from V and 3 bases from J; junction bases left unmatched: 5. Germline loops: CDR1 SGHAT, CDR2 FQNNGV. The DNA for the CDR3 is TGTGCCAGCAGCTCGATGCGGGGGGACTACGAGCAGTACTTC. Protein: CASSSMRGDYEQYF.

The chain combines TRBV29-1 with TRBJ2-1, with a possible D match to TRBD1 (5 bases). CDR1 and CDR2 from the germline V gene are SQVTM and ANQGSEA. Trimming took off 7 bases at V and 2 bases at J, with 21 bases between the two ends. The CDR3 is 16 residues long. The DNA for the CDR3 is TGCAGCGGAAAGGACAACACAGGCTCGCCCTACAATGAGCAGTTCTTC. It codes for CSGKDNTGSPYNEQFF.

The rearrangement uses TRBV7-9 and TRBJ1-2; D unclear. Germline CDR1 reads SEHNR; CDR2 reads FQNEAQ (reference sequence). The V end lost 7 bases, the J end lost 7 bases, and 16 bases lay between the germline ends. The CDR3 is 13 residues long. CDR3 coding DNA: TGTGCCAGCAACCTCGTGGGGTACGTTGGCTACACCTTC. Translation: CASNLVGYVGYTF. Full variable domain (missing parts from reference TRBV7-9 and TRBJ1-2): DTGVSQNPRHKITKRGQNVTFRCDPISEHNRLYWYRQTLGQGPEFLTYFQNEAQLEKSRLLSDRFSAERPKGSFSTLEIQRTEQGDSAMYLCASNLVGYVGYTFGSGTRLTVV.

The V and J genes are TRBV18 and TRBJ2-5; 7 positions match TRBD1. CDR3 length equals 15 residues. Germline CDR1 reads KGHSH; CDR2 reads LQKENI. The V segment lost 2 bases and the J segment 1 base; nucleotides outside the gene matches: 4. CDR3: CASSPFRTGQETQYF. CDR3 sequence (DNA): TGTGCCAGCTCACCATTCAGGACAGGCCAAGAGACCCAGTACTTC. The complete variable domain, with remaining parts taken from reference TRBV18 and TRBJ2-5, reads NAGVMQNPRHLVRRRGQEARLRCSPMKGHSHVYWYRQLPEEGLKFMVYLQKENIIDESGMPKERFSAEFPKEGPSILRIQQVVRGDSAAYFCASSPFRTGQETQYFGPGTRLLVL.

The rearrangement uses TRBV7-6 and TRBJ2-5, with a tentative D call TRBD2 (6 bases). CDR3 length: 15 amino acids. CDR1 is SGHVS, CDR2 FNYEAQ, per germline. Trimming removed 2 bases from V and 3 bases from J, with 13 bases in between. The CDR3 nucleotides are TGTGCCAGCAGCTTACGGCCTGGCGGGGAAGAGACCCAGTACTTC. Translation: CASSLRPGGEETQYF.

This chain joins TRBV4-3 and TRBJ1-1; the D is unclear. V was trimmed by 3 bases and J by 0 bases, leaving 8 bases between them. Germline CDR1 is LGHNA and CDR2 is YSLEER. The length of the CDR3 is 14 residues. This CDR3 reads CASSQGRMNTEAFF. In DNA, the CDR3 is TGCGCCAGCAGCCAGGGAAGAATGAACACTGAAGCTTTCTTT.

CDR3 nucleotide sequence: TGCAGCGGCGGACAGGGAGTGGATGAAAAACTGTTTTTT. Translating gives CSGGQGVDEKLFF. The chain uses TRBV29-1 and TRBJ1-4; 8 nucleotides align to TRBD1. CDR3 length: 13 amino acids. The V and J ends lost 7 bases and 6 bases, in that order; junction bases with no gene match: 7. In germline, CDR1 is SQVTM, CDR2 ANQGSEA.

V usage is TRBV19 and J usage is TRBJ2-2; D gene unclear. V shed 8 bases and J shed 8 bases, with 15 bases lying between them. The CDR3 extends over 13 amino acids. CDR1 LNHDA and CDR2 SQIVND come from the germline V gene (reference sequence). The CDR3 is CASRLVPRGELFF. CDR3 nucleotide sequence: TGTGCCAGTCGCTTAGTCCCGAGGGGGGAGCTGTTTTTT. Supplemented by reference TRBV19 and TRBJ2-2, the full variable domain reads DGGITQSPKYLFRKEGQNVTLSCEQNLNHDAMYWYRQDPGQGLRLIYYSQIVNDFQKGDIAEGYSVSREKKESFPLTVTSAQKNPTAFYLCASRLVPRGELFFGEGSRLTVL.

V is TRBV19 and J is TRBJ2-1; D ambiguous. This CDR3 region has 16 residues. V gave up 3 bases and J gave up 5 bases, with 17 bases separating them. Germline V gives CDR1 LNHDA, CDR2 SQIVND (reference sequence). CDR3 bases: TGTGCCAGTAGTATTGAGCTTAGCCGGAGAAACAATGAGCAGTTCTTC. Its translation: CASSIELSRRNNEQFF.

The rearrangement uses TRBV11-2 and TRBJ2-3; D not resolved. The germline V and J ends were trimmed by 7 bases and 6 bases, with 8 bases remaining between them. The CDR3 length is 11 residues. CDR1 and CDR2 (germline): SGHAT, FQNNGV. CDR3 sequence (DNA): TGTGCCAGCACCCCGTTGGATACGCAGTATTTT. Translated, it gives CASTPLDTQYF.